The entry below gives a single TCR beta chain sequence along with its context. The target antigen is unknown. During the collection period, no donor immune events like infections were recorded. This specimen comes from a study of identifying expanded T cells in peripheral blood. The study, taken as a whole, reports: Across healthy donors, higher total template counts meant significantly greater approximately 2-week count variance.

Here immunoSEQ multiplex PCR was the method, and the copy in TCRdb shows in-frame clones only, minus some. The sample has approximately 130,000 clones, roughly 80% seen once; the top ten hold roughly 3.3%. Per germline, CDR1 SEHNR and CDR2 FQNEAQ (reference sequence). This CDR3 region has 19 residues. V trimming: 5 bases; J trimming: 1 base; junction bases outside the gene matches: 17. The clonotype comes from a person aged 18-69 years in good health. This sequence joins TRBV7-9 and TRBJ2-3; 8 bases agree with TRBD2. The sequenced material came from blood. The chain's CDR3 is CASSPRRLPGGLGTDTQYF. For the CDR3, the DNA is TGTGCCAGCAGCCCCCGGCGACTCCCGGGGGGGCTGGGCACAGATACGCAGTATTTT.